Detailed here is one TCR beta chain. The CDR3 sequence is 12 residues long. The germline V gene encodes CDR1 SGDLS and CDR2 YYNGEE. Trimming took off 7 bases at V and 2 bases at J, with 10 bases between the two ends. The data stem from a study of T cells in localized non-small cell lung cancer. Here immunoSEQ multiplex PCR was the method, and the copy in TCRdb shows in-frame clones only, minus some. Here the sample spans 870 or so clones, approximately 24% being singletons. The rearrangement uses TRBV9 and TRBJ2-7, with a possible D match to TRBD1 (5 bases). The input for sequencing was lung tumor tissue, taken before any cancer treatment. This sequence originates from a female donor at least 60 years old with stage I squamous cell lung carcinoma. The CDR3 DNA sequence: TGTGCCAGCCGTGGGGCAGCCTACGAGCAGTACTTC. This sequence encodes CASRGAAYEQYF.